The source of this TCR beta chain is a study of T cell responses to AZD1222 COVID-19 vaccine. TCRdb's copy holds only in-frame clones and misses some; the assay was immunoSEQ multiplex PCR. This repertoire shows fewer than 85,000 clones, roughly 90% found once; its top ten account for 4.2%. Trimming took 3 bases from V and 2 from J, leaving 12 bases between them. The length of the CDR3 is 14 residues. The germline V gene encodes CDR1 SGDLS and CDR2 YYNGEE. The sequence came from an adult in good health. The sample here was peripheral blood, taken on day 0 of AZD1222 vaccination. The chain links TRBV9 to TRBJ2-7; D might be TRBD1 (6 bases). The CDR3 nucleotides read TGTGCCAGCAGCGCAGGGGTTCAAACCTACGAGCAGTACTTC. Translating gives CASSAGVQTYEQYF.